This section outlines one TCR beta chain sequence together with its context. This sample is drawn from a study of PD-1 blockade in mismatch repair-deficient tumors. This CDR3 is built from 13 residues. Germline V gene lookup returns CDR1 MNHNY and CDR2 SVGAGI (reference sequence). V lost 5 bases, J lost 2 bases, and 10 bases lay in between. Sequencing used immunoSEQ multiplex PCR; TCRdb keeps in-frame clones, though not all of them. The table lists some 120,000 clones, around 86% of them singletons, with approximately 15% in the top ten. The sample was peripheral blood, taken 44 weeks after starting pembrolizumab. This sequence joins TRBV6-6 and TRBJ2-7, with a possible D match to TRBD1 (6 bases). The clonotype was recovered from an adult with mismatch repair-deficient cancer. The CDR3 protein is CASSTGTTYEQYF. In DNA, the CDR3 is TGTGCCAGCAGTACCGGGACAACCTACGAGCAGTACTTC.